The 8 T cell receptor beta chains listed next were all sequenced from one sample in a study of Ad26.COV2.S vaccination and SARS-CoV-2 variants. Treatment reported: 19 received Ad26.COV2.S at low or high dose, single or two shots; several received placebo; per-sample allocation not given. The investigators took samples on day 63 after the first vaccine or placebo injection. Here immunoSEQ multiplex PCR was the method, and the copy in TCRdb shows in-frame clones only, minus some. The sample holds about 680,000 clones, 89% seen once. The sequences come from peripheral blood, collected in a trial of Ad26.COV2.S vaccine versus placebo. The receptors come from a person aged 18-65 years who received the Ad26.COV2.S COVID-19 vaccine or a placebo.

In its sample, this clone was seen once. J is TRBJ1-6 and V is TRBV28; D gene uncertain. Trimming pared 6 bases from V and 7 bases from J, leaving 7 bases between. CDR1 is MDHEN and CDR2 is SYDVKM in the germline V gene. This CDR3 contains 12 residues. The CDR3 bases are TGTGCCAGCAGGAGTGGAAATTCACCCCTCCACTTT. This gives the protein CASRSGNSPLHF.

The rearrangement uses TRBV15 and TRBJ2-1; D may be TRBD2 (6 bases). CDR3 length equals 16 residues. CDR1 is LNHNV, CDR2 YYDKDF, per germline (reference sequence). V was trimmed by 1 base and J by 5 bases, leaving 15 bases between them. The CDR3 nucleotides read TGTGCCACCAGCAGAGGAGGGCGCGGGATGAACAATGAGCAGTTCTTC. Amino acids: CATSRGGRGMNNEQFF.

This chain links TRBV6-6 with TRBJ1-4, with 9 bases matching TRBD1. Germline CDR1 MNHNY, CDR2 SVGAGI (reference sequence). There are 14 residues in the CDR3. Trimming cost V 6 bases and J 7 bases; bases outside gene matches: 6. The CDR3 protein is CASSPGTGREKLFF. CDR3 sequence (DNA): TGTGCCAGCAGCCCCGGGACAGGGCGTGAAAAACTGTTTTTT.

This clone was detected only a few times. The chain couples TRBV11-3 to TRBJ2-3; no firm D call. Germline V gene data show CDR1 as SGHNT and CDR2 as YENEEA. With 1 base removed from V and 4 bases from J, the gap between germline ends came to 6 bases. CDR3 length: 13 amino acids. The CDR3: CASSLVVADTQYF. The CDR3 DNA follows: TGTGCCAGCAGCTTAGTAGTGGCAGATACGCAGTATTTT.

This clone appeared a single time. The rearrangement uses TRBV5-4 and TRBJ2-7; the match to TRBD1 covers 9 bases. The V gene end was trimmed by 4 bases and the J gene end by 7 bases; junction bases not matched to a gene: 15. Looked up from germline, CDR1 is SGHNT and CDR2 is YYREEE (reference sequence). This CDR3 has 16 residues. The CDR3 DNA reads TGTGCCAGCAGCGTTCCCGTTGGACAGGGGCCTTGGGAGCAGTACTTC. As protein: CASSVPVGQGPWEQYF.

This clone was observed a handful of times. V gene TRBV14 combines with J gene TRBJ2-1, with TRBD2 identical over 8 bases. V was pared by 1 base and J by 3 bases, with 5 bases of the junction left unmatched. Germline loops: CDR1 SGHDN, CDR2 FVKESK. The CDR3 is made up of 16 amino acids. CDR3 region: CASSQGPRGGYNEQFF. The CDR3 DNA follows: TGTGCCAGCAGCCAAGGACCTCGGGGGGGCTACAATGAGCAGTTCTTC. Variable domain in full (rest from reference TRBV14 and TRBJ2-1): EAGVTQFPSHSVIEKGQTVTLRCDPISGHDNLYWYRRVMGKEIKFLLHFVKESKQDESGMPNNRFLAERTGGTYSTLKVQPAELEDSGVYFCASSQGPRGGYNEQFFGPGTRLTVL.

This clone was detected a few times. The chain joins TRBV5-4 to TRBJ2-7; D is ambiguous. The CDR3 totals 13 residues. Trimming left V 3 bases short and J 2 bases short, with 9 bases between. In germline, CDR1 is SGHNT, CDR2 YYREEE (reference sequence). The CDR3 DNA follows: TGTGCCAGCAGCTCCACGGTCACCTACGAGCAGTACTTC. This gives the protein CASSSTVTYEQYF.

V usage is TRBV3-1 (or the pseudogene TRBV3-2) and J usage is TRBJ1-2; no reliable D call. This CDR3 has 14 amino acids. Germline CDR1 LGHDT, CDR2 YNNKEL (reference sequence). V lost 4 bases, J lost 3 bases, and 12 bases lay in between. The CDR3 DNA reads TGTGCCAGCAGCCCTGGGAATCGTGACTATGGCTACACCTTC. Translating gives CASSPGNRDYGYTF.